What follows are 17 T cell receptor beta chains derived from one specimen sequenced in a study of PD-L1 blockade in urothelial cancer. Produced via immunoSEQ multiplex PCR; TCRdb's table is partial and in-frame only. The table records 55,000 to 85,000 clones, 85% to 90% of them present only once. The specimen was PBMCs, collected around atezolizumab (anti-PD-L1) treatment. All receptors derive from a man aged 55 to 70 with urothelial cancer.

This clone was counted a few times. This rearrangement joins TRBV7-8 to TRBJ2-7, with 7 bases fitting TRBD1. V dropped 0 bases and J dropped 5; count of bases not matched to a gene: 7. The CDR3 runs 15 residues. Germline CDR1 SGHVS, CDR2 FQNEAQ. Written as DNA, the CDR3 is TGTGCCAGCAGCTTAGCTACAGGGGAAATGGACGAGCAGTACTTC. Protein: CASSLATGEMDEQYF.

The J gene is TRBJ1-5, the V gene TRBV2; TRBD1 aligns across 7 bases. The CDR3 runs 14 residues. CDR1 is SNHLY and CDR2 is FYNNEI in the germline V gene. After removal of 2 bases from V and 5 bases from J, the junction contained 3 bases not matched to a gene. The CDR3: CASSEQGEDQPQHF. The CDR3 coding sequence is TGTGCCAGCAGTGAACAGGGGGAAGATCAGCCCCAGCATTTT. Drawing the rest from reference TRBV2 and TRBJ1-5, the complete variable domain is EPEVTQTPSHQVTQMGQEVILRCVPISNHLYFYWYRQILGQKVEFLVSFYNNEISEKSEIFDDQFSVERPDGSNFTLKIRSTKLEDSAMYFCASSEQGEDQPQHFGDGTRLSIL.

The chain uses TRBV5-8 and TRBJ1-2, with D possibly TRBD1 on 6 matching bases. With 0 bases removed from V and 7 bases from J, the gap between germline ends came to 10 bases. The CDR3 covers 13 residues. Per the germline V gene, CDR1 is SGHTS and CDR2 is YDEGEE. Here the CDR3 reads CASSLVGASGYTF. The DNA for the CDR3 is TGTGCCAGCAGCTTGGTGGGGGCAAGTGGCTACACCTTC.

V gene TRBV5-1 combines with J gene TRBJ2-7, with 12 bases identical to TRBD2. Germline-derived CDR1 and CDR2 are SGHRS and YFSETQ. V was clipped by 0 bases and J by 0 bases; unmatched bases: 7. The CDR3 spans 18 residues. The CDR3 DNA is TGCGCCAGCAGCTTGGCGACTAGCGGGGGTTTCATCTCCTACGAGCAGTACTTC. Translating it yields CASSLATSGGFISYEQYF.

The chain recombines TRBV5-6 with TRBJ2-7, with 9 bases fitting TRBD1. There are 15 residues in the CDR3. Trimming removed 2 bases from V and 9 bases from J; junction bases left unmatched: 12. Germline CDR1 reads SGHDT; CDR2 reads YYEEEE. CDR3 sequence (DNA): TGTGCCAGCAGCTTCGCCGGGACAGGGAGTAGTTGGCAGTACTTC. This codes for CASSFAGTGSSWQYF. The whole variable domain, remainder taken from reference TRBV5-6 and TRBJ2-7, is DAGVTQSPTHLIKTRGQQVTLRCSPKSGHDTVSWYQQALGQGPQFIFQYYEEEERQRGNFPDRFSGHQFPNYSSELNVNALLLGDSALYLCASSFAGTGSSWQYFGPGTRLTVT.

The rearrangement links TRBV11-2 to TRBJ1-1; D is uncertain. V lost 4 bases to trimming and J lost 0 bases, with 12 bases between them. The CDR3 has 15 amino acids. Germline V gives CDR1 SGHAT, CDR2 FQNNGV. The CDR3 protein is CASSSIRGLNTEAFF. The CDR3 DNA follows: TGTGCCAGCAGCTCAATTAGAGGCTTGAACACTGAAGCTTTCTTT. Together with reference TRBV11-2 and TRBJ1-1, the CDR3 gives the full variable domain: EAGVAQSPRYKIIEKRQSVAFWCNPISGHATLYWYQQILGQGPKLLIQFQNNGVVDDSQLPKDRFSAERLKGVDSTLKIQPAKLEDSAVYLCASSSIRGLNTEAFFGQGTRLTVV.

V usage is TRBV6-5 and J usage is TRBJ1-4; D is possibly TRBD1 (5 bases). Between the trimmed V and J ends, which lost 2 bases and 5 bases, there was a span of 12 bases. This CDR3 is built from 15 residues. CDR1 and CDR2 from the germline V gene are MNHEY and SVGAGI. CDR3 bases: TGTGCCAGCAGTTACGGCGGGGCAAGGAATGAAAAACTGTTTTTT. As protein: CASSYGGARNEKLFF.

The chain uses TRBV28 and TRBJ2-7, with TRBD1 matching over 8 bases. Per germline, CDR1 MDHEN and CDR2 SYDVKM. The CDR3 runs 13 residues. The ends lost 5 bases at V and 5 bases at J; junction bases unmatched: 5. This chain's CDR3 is CASSRQGWHEQYF. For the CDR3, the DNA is TGTGCCAGCAGTCGACAGGGGTGGCACGAGCAGTACTTC. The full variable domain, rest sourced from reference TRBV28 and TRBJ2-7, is DVKVTQSSRYLVKRTGEKVFLECVQDMDHENMFWYRQDPGLGLRLIYFSYDVKMKEKGDIPEGYSVSREKKERFSLILESASTNQTSMYLCASSRQGWHEQYFGPGTRLTVT.

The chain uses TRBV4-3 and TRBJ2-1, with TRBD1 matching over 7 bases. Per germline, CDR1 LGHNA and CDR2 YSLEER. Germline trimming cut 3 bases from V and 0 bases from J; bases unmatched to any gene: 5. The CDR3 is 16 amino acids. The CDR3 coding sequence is TGCGCCAGCAGCCAGTACAGGGGAAGCTCCTACAATGAGCAGTTCTTC. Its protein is CASSQYRGSSYNEQFF.

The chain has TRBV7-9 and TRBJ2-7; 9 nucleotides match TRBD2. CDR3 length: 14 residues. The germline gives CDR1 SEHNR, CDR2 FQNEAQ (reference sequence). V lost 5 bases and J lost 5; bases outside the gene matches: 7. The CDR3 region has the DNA TGTGCCAGCAGCCGCGGGAGGGAAGTTGACGAGCAGTACTTC. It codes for CASSRGREVDEQYF.

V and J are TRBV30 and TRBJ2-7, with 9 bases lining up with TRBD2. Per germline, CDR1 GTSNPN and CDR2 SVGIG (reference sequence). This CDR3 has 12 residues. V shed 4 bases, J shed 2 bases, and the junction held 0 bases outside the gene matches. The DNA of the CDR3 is TGTGCCTGGAAGCGGGGGGCCTACGAGCAGTACTTC. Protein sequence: CAWKRGAYEQYF.

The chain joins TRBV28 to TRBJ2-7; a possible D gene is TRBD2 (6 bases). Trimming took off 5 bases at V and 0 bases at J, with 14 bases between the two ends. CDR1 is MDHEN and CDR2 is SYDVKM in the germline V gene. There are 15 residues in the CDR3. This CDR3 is CASSRGLISSYEQYF. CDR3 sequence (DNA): TGTGCCAGCAGTCGGGGACTTATCAGCTCCTACGAGCAGTACTTC.

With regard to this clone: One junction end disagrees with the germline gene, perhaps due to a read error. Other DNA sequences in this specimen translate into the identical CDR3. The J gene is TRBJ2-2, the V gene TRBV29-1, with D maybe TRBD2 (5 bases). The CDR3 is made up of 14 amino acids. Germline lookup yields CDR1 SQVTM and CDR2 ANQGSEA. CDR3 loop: CSVAPGTNTGELFF. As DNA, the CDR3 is TGCAGTGTTGCGCCCGGGACGAACACCGGGGAGCTGTTTTTT.

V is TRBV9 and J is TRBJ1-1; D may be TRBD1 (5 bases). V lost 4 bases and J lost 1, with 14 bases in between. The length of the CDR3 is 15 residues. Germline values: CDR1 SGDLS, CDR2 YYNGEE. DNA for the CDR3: TGTGCCAGCAGCCCGAGGGACTGGGCGAACACTGAAGCTTTCTTT. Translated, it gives CASSPRDWANTEAFF.

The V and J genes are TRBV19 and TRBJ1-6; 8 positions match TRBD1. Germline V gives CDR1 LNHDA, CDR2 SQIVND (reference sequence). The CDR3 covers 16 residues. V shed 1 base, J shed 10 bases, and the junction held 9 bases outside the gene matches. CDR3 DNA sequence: TGTGCCAGTAGTATAGGCCCAGGCAGGGGGCAATCACCCCTCCACTTT. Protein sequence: CASSIGPGRGQSPLHF.

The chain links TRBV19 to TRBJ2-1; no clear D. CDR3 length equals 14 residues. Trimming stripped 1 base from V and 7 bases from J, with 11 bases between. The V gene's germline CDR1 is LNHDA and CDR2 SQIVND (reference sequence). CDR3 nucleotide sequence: TGTGCCAGTAGTATAGCTATACTCTTTAATGAGCAGTTCTTC. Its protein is CASSIAILFNEQFF.

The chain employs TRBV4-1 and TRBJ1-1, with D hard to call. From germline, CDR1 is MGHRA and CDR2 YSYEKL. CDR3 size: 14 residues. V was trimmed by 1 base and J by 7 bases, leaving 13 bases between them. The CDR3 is CASSQGRLGVEAFF. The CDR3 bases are TGCGCCAGCAGCCAAGGAAGGTTAGGAGTTGAAGCTTTCTTT.